These T cell receptor beta chains were read from a single sample in a study of blood T cell repertoires in COVID-19. TCRdb's table, derived via immunoSEQ multiplex PCR, lists solely in-frame clones and lacks some. The sample includes 100,000 to 150,000 clones, about 89% of them seen just once. The specimen sequenced was peripheral blood. These receptors came from a woman aged 70-85 years with COVID-19, enrolled during active disease. Each CDR3 is given with its conserved first and last residue. D genes are given only for firm matches. Part of the rows lack a size; the others show once, few, many or a class for expanded clones.

j_call d_call v_call clone_size cdr3_nt cdr3_aa
TRBJ2-7 TRBD1 TRBV3-1/TRBV3-2 - TGTGCCAGCAGCAACGACAGGGTTGGCGAGCAGTACTTC CASSNDRVGEQYF
TRBJ2-1 - TRBV27 - - CASSFGSGGDYNEQFF
TRBJ2-2 TRBD1 TRBV6-5 - TGTGCCAGCACTCGGACAGGGTCCACCGGGGAGCTGTTTTTT CASTRTGSTGELFF
TRBJ1-1 TRBD1 TRBV12-5 few TGTGCTAGTGGTCCCCCAGCAGGGGGTAGCACTGAAGCTTTCTTT CASGPPAGGSTEAFF
TRBJ2-2 - TRBV5-4 - TGTGCCAGCAGCACCGGGGGGCACCTGAACACCGGGGAGCTGTTTTTT CASSTGGHLNTGELFF
TRBJ1-4 - TRBV28 - TGTGCCAGCAGTTTAGGGGGGGAAACTAATGAAAAACTGTTTTTT CASSLGGETNEKLFF
TRBJ1-2 TRBD1 TRBV4-2 - TGTGCCAGCAGCTGGTCCGTTGGGGGGACAGGGGATGGCTACACCTTC CASSWSVGGTGDGYTF
TRBJ1-2 TRBD1 TRBV27 - TGTGCCAGCAGTTTCCTGAGGACAGGGGTTGGATCGCATGGCTACACCTTC CASSFLRTGVGSHGYTF
TRBJ2-1 TRBD2 TRBV11-3 - TGTGCCAGCAAAAGAGGCAGCGGGGGGGCGGATGAGCAGTTCTTC CASKRGSGGADEQFF
TRBJ1-2 - TRBV4-2 - TGTGCCAGCAGCCAAGTTGGGTCAGGGTTCGGCTACACCTTC CASSQVGSGFGYTF
TRBJ1-3 - TRBV7-9 - TGTGCCAGCAGCCTGAGGAGGGACACCATATATTTT CASSLRRDTIYF
TRBJ2-7 - TRBV27 - TGTGCCAGGAGGGTCTCGTACAGGGGGGGTTACGAGCAGTACTTC CARRVSYRGGYEQYF
TRBJ2-4 TRBD1 TRBV28 once TGTGCCAGCAGCACAGGGGGGCGGAACATTCAGTACTTC CASSTGGRNIQYF
TRBJ2-5 - TRBV5-6 few TGTGCCAGCAGCTTGGCGGGTTGGCAAGAGACCCAGTACTTC CASSLAGWQETQYF
TRBJ1-2 TRBD1 TRBV27 - TGTGCCAGCCGGAGACAGGGGGCAGACTATGGCTACACCTTC CASRRQGADYGYTF
TRBJ1-1 - TRBV28 - TGTGCCAGCACGCTCCAGGGGTTCACTGAAGCTTTCTTT CASTLQGFTEAFF
TRBJ2-2 - TRBV19 - TGTGCCAGTAGTATGAGGGGGAGACACACCGGGGAGCTGTTTTTT CASSMRGRHTGELFF
TRBJ1-2 TRBD1 TRBV13 - TGTGCCAGCAGCCGGACAGGAGAAACCTATGGCTACACCTTC CASSRTGETYGYTF
TRBJ2-1 - TRBV2 - TGTGCCAGCCACCATAGGGGAAGCTCCTACAATGAGCAGTTCTTC CASHHRGSSYNEQFF
TRBJ1-5 TRBD1 TRBV28 - TGTGCCAGCAGTTTAGGGGGACAGACCAATCAGCCCCAGCATTTT CASSLGGQTNQPQHF
TRBJ2-1 - TRBV6-6 - TGTGCCAGCAGTCTCGTGCGGAGCGCCAATGAGCAGTTCTTC CASSLVRSANEQFF
TRBJ1-1 - TRBV2 - TGTGCCAGCAGTGTACGGGGGGGGTATACTGAAGCTTTCTTT CASSVRGGYTEAFF
TRBJ1-1 TRBD1 TRBV9 - TGTGCCAGCAGCAAGACAGGGGGCACTGAAGCTTTCTTT CASSKTGGTEAFF
TRBJ1-2 - TRBV28 - TGTGCCAGCAGATCAGGGAACTATGGCTACACCTTC CASRSGNYGYTF
TRBJ1-3 TRBD1 TRBV7-9 - TGTGCCAGCAGGCAGGGGGGAGACACCATATATTTT CASRQGGDTIYF
TRBJ2-1 TRBD2 TRBV6-1 few TGTGCCAGCAGTGAAGACAGAATAGCGGGGAGTGAGCAGTTCTTC CASSEDRIAGSEQFF
TRBJ1-3 - TRBV30 - TGTGCCTGGTCCGGAGGATTTGGAAACACCATATATTTT CAWSGGFGNTIYF